One and the same sample provided the 8 T cell receptor beta chains below, sequenced in a study of Ad26.COV2.S vaccination and SARS-CoV-2 variants. Sequencing was performed with immunoSEQ multiplex PCR; in TCRdb, only in-frame clones are kept and a portion is missing. This sample has a few hundred thousand clones, with around 89% found just once. Treatment given: around 19 received Ad26.COV2.S at low or high dose, single or two shots; 5 received placebo; per-sample allocation not given. All samples were drawn on day 63, counting from the first vaccine or placebo injection. Sequencing was performed on peripheral blood, taken in a trial of Ad26.COV2.S vaccine versus placebo. Receptors were obtained from a person aged 18-60 years who received the Ad26.COV2.S COVID-19 vaccine or a placebo.

The V and J genes are TRBV9 and TRBJ1-6; D call uncertain. The CDR3 has 14 amino acids. V lost 4 bases to trimming and J lost 8 bases, with 13 bases between them. Germline values: CDR1 SGDLS, CDR2 YYNGEE. The CDR3 coding sequence is TGTGCCAGCAGCACTAGTTCGACGTATTCACCCCTCCACTTT. As protein: CASSTSSTYSPLHF.

This chain connects TRBV6-2 or TRBV6-3 to TRBJ1-2, with D perhaps TRBD1 (6 bases). The V gene lost 0 bases and the J gene lost 8 bases, with 19 bases spanning the gap. Germline values: CDR1 MNHEY, CDR2 SVGEGT. The CDR3 has 16 amino acids. CDR3 residues: CASSYSRDTTDLGYTF. CDR3 DNA: TGTGCCAGCAGTTACTCGCGGGACACCACCGATTTGGGCTACACCTTC.

The V call is TRBV21-1, the J call TRBJ1-4. TRBV21-1 is a listed pseudogene. The CDR3 is made up of 16 amino acids. CDR3: CASSNRVGGTNEKLFF. Here the CDR3 DNA reads TGTGCCAGCAGCAATAGGGTGGGGGGCACTAATGAAAAACTGTTTTTT.

This chain uses TRBV6-5 with TRBJ1-1, with D hard to call. Deletions cut 6 bases from V and 0 bases from J, with 8 bases between. Germline CDR1 MNHEY, CDR2 SVGAGI. The CDR3 loop spans 13 amino acids. The chain's CDR3 is CASRPGLNTEAFF. The CDR3 nucleotides read TGTGCCAGCAGGCCCGGATTGAACACTGAAGCTTTCTTT.

V gene TRBV5-1 combines with J gene TRBJ1-2; 9 positions agree with TRBD1. V was clipped by 3 bases and J by 4 bases; unmatched bases: 7. Germline V gene lookup returns CDR1 SGHRS and CDR2 YFSETQ. The CDR3 covers 15 residues. In DNA, the CDR3 is TGCGCCAGCAGCTCAAAGGACAGGGGCGGCTATGGCTACACCTTC. It yields the protein CASSSKDRGGYGYTF. The full variable domain, completed using reference TRBV5-1 and TRBJ1-2, is KAGVTQTPRYLIKTRGQQVTLSCSPISGHRSVSWYQQTPGQGLQFLFEYFSETQRNKGNFPGRFSGRQFSNSRSEMNVSTLELGDSALYLCASSSKDRGGYGYTFGSGTRLTVV.

The chain is built from TRBV5-4 and TRBJ1-6; the match to TRBD1 covers 9 bases. Germline CDR1 and CDR2: SGHNT and YYREEE (reference sequence). With 4 bases clipped from V and 9 bases from J, the junction kept 11 bases outside the gene matches. This CDR3 spans 16 amino acids. The CDR3 region has the DNA TGTGCCAGCAGCACCCTAGACAGGGGGGGTTTTTCACCCCTCCACTTT. Protein: CASSTLDRGGFSPLHF.

There are many counts of this clone. J is TRBJ2-6 and V is TRBV6-2 or TRBV6-3; the D is unclear. The CDR3 consists of 15 residues. The V end was cut by 2 bases, the J end by 0 bases, with 5 bases between. CDR1 MNHEY and CDR2 SVGEGT come from the germline V gene. The CDR3 bases are TGTGCCAGCAGTTACACAATCTCTGGGGCCAACGTCCTGACTTTC. This encodes CASSYTISGANVLTF.

V gene TRBV12-3 or TRBV12-4 combines with J gene TRBJ2-1; D is unclear. The CDR3 length is 12 residues. V was cut by 7 bases and J by 5 bases, with 9 bases left in between. CDR3 residues: CASNRNDNEQFF. The CDR3 region has the DNA TGTGCCAGCAACCGCAATGACAATGAGCAGTTCTTC.